The text below deals with one T cell receptor beta chain. Its antigen is not known. In the PCR, 60 Vbeta and 13 Jbeta primers were used. Sequencing was performed with immunoSEQ multiplex PCR; in TCRdb, only in-frame clones are kept and a portion is missing. This table holds about 130,000 clones, about four fifths found once. This sample was included in a study of cytomegalovirus exposure and HLA in healthy donors. Trimming removed 3 bases from V and 7 bases from J, with 13 bases in between. This CDR3 is built from 14 residues. Germline CDR1 SGHTS, CDR2 YDEGEE. Whole-study results and caveats: There were some V segments, including TRBV6-2 and TRBV6-3, excluded as indistinguishable.

The chain links TRBV5-8 to TRBJ1-4; the D gene is possibly TRBD1 (6 bases). The receptor was isolated from a man aged 18-30 years in good health and CMV-seronegative. The sequenced material came from PBMCs. CDR3 protein: CASSSYEGGEKLFF. The CDR3 bases are TGTGCCAGCAGCTCTTATGAAGGGGGTGAAAAACTGTTTTTT.